One sample yielded the 5 T cell receptor beta chains listed below, sequenced in a study of cytomegalovirus exposure and HLA in healthy donors. 13 Jbeta primers and 60 Vbeta primers were used for the PCR. Measured with immunoSEQ multiplex PCR; TCRdb has only the in-frame clones, and not every one. The sample shows about 200,000 clones, more than 60% of them seen only once. Material: PBMCs. All receptors come from a man aged 50 to 60 in good health and CMV-seronegative.

This clone was observed a single time. This chain uses TRBV29-1 with TRBJ2-1; 9 nucleotides line up with TRBD2. The germline V gene encodes CDR1 SQVTM and CDR2 ANQGSEA. V lost 2 bases to trimming and J lost 4 bases; unmatched junction nucleotides: 9. The CDR3 covers 16 residues. The CDR3 nucleotides are TGCAGCGTTGAAAGAGGAGCTAGCGGGGTTTACAATGAGCAGTTCTTC. Amino acid sequence: CSVERGASGVYNEQFF.

This clone was seen only once. The chain joins TRBV27 to TRBJ2-7, with TRBD2 matching over 12 bases. Germline loops: CDR1 MNHEY, CDR2 SMNVEV (reference sequence). CDR3 length: 20 residues. After removal of 5 bases from V and 2 bases from J, the junction contained 19 bases not matched to a gene. CDR3 protein: CASSPRPPLAGGLFPYEQYF. In DNA form, the CDR3 reads TGTGCCAGCAGTCCACGCCCCCCCCTAGCGGGAGGGTTATTCCCCTACGAGCAGTACTTC.

V usage is TRBV5-1 and J usage is TRBJ2-7; possible D gene TRBD1, 5 bases. The V and J ends lost 4 bases and 5 bases respectively, with 16 bases between them. The germline gives CDR1 SGHRS, CDR2 YFSETQ. The CDR3 extends over 14 amino acids. In DNA form, the CDR3 reads TGCGCCAGCAGCCCTGGCTCAGGGATAGACGAGCAGTACTTC. It translates to CASSPGSGIDEQYF.

Only a few counts were recorded for this clone. CDR3 loop: CASRTNGDRTSAYNEQFF. The CDR3 DNA sequence: TGTGCCAGCAGGACGAACGGCGACAGGACTAGCGCCTACAATGAGCAGTTCTTC. The chain couples TRBV27 to TRBJ2-1; the match to TRBD2 covers 9 bases. After removal of 6 bases from V and 2 bases from J, the junction contained 14 bases not matched to a gene. Germline V CDR1 and CDR2: MNHEY, SMNVEV (reference sequence). This CDR3 contains 18 residues.

This clone was seen only once. This chain uses TRBV6-1 with TRBJ2-7, with D possibly TRBD2 on 6 matching bases. This CDR3 has 13 amino acids. The V gene's germline CDR1 is MNHNS and CDR2 SASEGT. V was clipped by 1 base and J by 9 bases, with 13 bases between them. CDR3 protein: CASSEGGGTRQYF. CDR3 DNA sequence: TGTGCCAGCAGTGAAGGGGGCGGGACGCGGCAGTACTTC.